This T cell receptor (beta chain) originates from a study of post-analysis software for immune sequencing data (dated by TCRdb to about 2015). For the study in its entirety: The recorded disease courses included relapsing-remitting, secondary progressive and progressive-relapsing multiple sclerosis, and some patients had no subtype annotation. The patient repertoires were compared against approximately twelve previously published healthy control repertoires obtained from donors aged about 6 to 26 years. A subset of samples was prepared in parallel using single-end sample barcoding, then pooled and co-amplified after Illumina adapter ligation.

To demonstrate the VDJtools post-analysis software, the study profiled TCR beta repertoires from the peripheral blood of about 13 young patients with multiple sclerosis. The multiple sclerosis patients were children and adolescents between roughly 6 and 17 years of age. Preparation of the library involved PCR. TCRdb records Illumina HiSeq 2500 as the sequencer. Unique molecular identifiers were incorporated into TCR beta cDNA libraries to reduce PCR and sequencing biases. Every 1 to 10 million input T cells yielded 500,000 or so cDNA molecules, meaning each molecule approximated one T cell. The patient libraries were prepared and sequenced with the same protocol used for the earlier healthy control dataset. Within a given batch, samples were prepared together, multiplexed and sequenced on the same HiSeq lane. The original pipeline was this. MIGEC handled the raw barcoded reads, throwing out single-read molecular identifier groups before consensus assembly and CDR3 extraction. Clonotype tables were post-analysed with VDJtools, normalizing diversity by down-sampling all datasets to the smallest sample size. To correct batch-related cross-sample contamination, repertoire overlap clustering matched CDR3 amino acid sequences but not nucleotide sequences. The raw public data were reprocessed by TCRdb itself: fastp quality trimming at Q25, MiXCR clonotype calling, in-frame beta chains only. Every CDR3 protein is listed once, alongside the most common genes and DNA of its rows. The V and J calls shown here were made by TCRdb, not taken from the authors' results. The sample table records approximately 630,000 distinct CDR3 sequences; 55% to 60% of these occur just once. The leading ten clones occupy approximately 11% of the sample.

Comments on this clonotype: Its antigen is still unknown. Qualities for individual bases were not recorded, and no much larger clone is one base off.

Counted from cysteine to phenylalanine, this CDR3 has 18 amino acids. Just CDR3 DNA is preserved here, 54 bases in frame from base 1. V drops 4 bases and J drops 0 bases, leaving 16 bases in between. CDR1 MNHEY and CDR2 SMNVEV were looked up in the germline V gene (reference sequence). General study outcomes and caveats: When samples were clustered directly using the F measure, samples prepared in the same batch co-clustered strongly, which prompted a batch-effect correction. The control group was slightly older than the multiple sclerosis patient group. Patients showed significantly higher frequencies than controls for roughly five TRBV segments, among them TRBV5-6, TRBV5-1 and TRBV20-1. Normalized Chao1 diversity was significantly lower in multiple sclerosis patients than controls, suggesting substantial peripheral T-cell clonal expansion.

This sequence was found in a girl aged 2 to 10 with multiple sclerosis. The sequenced sample was blood. The V and J genes are TRBV27 and TRBJ2-6; a tentative D call is TRBD1 (7 bases match). The DNA sequence is as follows: TGTGCCAGCAGTTCCCCCGGGACAGCGGGCTCTGGGGCCAACGTCCTGACTTTC. This yields the protein CASSSPGTAGSGANVLTF. The full variable domain, completed from the reference TRBV27 and TRBJ2-6 proteins outside the CDR3, reads EAQVTQNPRYLITVTGKKLTVTCSQNMNHEYMSWYRQDPGLGLRQIYYSMNVEVTDKGDVPEGYKVSRKEKRNFPLILESPSPNQTSLYFCASSSPGTAGSGANVLTFGAGSRLTVL.